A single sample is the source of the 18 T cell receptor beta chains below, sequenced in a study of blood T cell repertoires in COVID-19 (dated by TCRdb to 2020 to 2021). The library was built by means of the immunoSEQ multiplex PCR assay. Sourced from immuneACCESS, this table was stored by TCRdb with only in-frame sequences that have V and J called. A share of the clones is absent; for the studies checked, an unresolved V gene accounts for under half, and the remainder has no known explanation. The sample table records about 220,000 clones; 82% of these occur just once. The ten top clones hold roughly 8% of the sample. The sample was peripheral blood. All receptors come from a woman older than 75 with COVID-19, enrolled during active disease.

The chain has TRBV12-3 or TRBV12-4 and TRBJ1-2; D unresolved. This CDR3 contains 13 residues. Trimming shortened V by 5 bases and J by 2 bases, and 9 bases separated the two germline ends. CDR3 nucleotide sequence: TGTGCCAGCAGTCGCACGGGGAACTATGGCTACACCTTC. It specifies CASSRTGNYGYTF.

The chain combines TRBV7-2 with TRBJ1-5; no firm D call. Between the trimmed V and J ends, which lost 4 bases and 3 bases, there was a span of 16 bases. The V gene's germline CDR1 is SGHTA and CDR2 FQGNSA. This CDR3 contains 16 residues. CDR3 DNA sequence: TGTGCCAGCAGCTATTTACCCGACGGGATCAATCAGCCCCAGCATTTT. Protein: CASSYLPDGINQPQHF.

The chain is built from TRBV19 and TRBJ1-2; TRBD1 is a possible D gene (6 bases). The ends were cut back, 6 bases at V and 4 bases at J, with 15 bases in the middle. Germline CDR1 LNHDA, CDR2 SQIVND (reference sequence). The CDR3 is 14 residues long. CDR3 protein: CASSKGGGSYGYTF. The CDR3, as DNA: TGTGCCAGTAGCAAGGGAGGGGGAAGCTATGGCTACACCTTC.

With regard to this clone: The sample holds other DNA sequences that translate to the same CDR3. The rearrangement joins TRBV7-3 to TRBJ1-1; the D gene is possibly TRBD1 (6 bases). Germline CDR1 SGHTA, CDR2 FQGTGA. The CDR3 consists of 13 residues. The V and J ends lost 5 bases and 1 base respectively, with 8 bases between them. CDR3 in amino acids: CASSVGQNTEAFF. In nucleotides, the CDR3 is TGTGCCAGCAGCGTGGGACAGAACACTGAAGCTTTCTTT.

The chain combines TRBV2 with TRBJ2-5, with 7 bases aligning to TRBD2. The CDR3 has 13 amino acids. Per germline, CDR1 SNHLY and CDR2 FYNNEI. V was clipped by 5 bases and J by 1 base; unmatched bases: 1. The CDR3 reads CASSSGTQETQYF. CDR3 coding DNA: TGTGCCAGCAGTAGCGGGACCCAAGAGACCCAGTACTTC.

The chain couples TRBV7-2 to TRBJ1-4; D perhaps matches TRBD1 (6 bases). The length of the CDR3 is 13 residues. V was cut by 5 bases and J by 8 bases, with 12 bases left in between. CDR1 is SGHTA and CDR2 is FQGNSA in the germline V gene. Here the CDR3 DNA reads TGTGCCAGCAGCATACAGGGCAGGGAAAAACTGTTTTTT. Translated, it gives CASSIQGREKLFF.

The CDR3 sequence is CASSHHREVDTEAFF. For the CDR3, the DNA is TGCGCCAGCAGCCACCACAGGGAAGTTGACACTGAAGCTTTCTTT. The chain employs TRBV4-1 and TRBJ1-1, with D tentatively TRBD1 (6 bases). V was trimmed by 3 bases and J by 3 bases, leaving 14 bases between them. The germline CDR1 and CDR2 sequences are MGHRA and YSYEKL. The CDR3 loop spans 15 amino acids.

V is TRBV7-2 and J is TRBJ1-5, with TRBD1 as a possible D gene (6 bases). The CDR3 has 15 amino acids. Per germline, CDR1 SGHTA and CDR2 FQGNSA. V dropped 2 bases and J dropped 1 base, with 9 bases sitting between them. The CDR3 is CASSLRGKSNQPQHF. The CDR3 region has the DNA TGTGCCAGCAGCTTAAGGGGGAAGAGCAATCAGCCCCAGCATTTT. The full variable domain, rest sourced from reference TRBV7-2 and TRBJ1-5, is GAGVSQSPSNKVTEKGKDVELRCDPISGHTALYWYRQSLGQGLEFLIYFQGNSAPDKSGLPSDRFSAERTGGSVSTLTIQRTQQEDSAVYLCASSLRGKSNQPQHFGDGTRLSIL.

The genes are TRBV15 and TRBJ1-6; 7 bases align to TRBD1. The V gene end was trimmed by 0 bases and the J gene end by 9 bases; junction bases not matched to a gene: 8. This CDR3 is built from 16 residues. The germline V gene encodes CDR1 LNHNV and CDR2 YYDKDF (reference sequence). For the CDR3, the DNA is TGTGCCACCAGCAGAGATTGGGACCCAGGGGGTTCACCCCTCCACTTT. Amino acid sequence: CATSRDWDPGGSPLHF. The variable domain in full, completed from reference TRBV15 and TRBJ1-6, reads DAMVIQNPRYQVTQFGKPVTLSCSQTLNHNVMYWYQQKSSQAPKLLFHYYDKDFNNEADTPDNFQSRRPNTSFCFLDIRSPGLGDTAMYLCATSRDWDPGGSPLHFGNGTRLTVT.

The CDR3 is CASSLGLQAFF. For the CDR3, the DNA is TGTGCCAGCAGTCTGGGACTGCAAGCTTTCTTT. The chain is built from TRBV28 and TRBJ1-1; D is perhaps TRBD1 (5 bases). The CDR3 contains 11 residues. CDR1 and CDR2 from the germline V gene are MDHEN and SYDVKM. The V end lost 5 bases, the J end lost 9 bases, and 10 bases lay between the germline ends.

CDR3 amino acids: CASSQTGPGANVLTF. Written as DNA, the CDR3 is TGTGCCAGCAGCCAAACAGGGCCTGGGGCCAACGTCCTGACTTTC. This sequence joins TRBV6-4 and TRBJ2-6, with D maybe TRBD1 (6 bases). The CDR3 loop spans 15 amino acids. Trimming removed 6 bases at V and 2 bases at J, with 11 bases between. Germline V gene lookup returns CDR1 MRHNA and CDR2 SNTAGT.

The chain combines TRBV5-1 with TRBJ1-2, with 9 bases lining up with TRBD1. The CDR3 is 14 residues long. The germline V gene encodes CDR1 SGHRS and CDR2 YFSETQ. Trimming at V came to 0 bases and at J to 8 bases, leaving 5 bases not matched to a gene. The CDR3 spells CASSLAQGASGYTF. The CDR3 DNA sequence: TGCGCCAGCAGCTTGGCACAGGGGGCGTCCGGCTACACCTTC.

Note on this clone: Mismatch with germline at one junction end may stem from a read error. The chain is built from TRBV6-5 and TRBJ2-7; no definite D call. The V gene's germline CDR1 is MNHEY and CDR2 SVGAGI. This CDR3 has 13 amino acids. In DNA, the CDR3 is TGTGCCGGCAGTTACTCGAGCGCCTACGAGCAGTACTTC. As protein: CAGSYSSAYEQYF.

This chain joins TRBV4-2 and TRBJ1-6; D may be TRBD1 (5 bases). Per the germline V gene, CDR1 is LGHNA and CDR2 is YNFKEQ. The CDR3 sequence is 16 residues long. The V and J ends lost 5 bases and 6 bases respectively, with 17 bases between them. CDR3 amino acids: CASSDDKGGANSPLHF. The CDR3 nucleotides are TGTGCCAGCAGCGATGACAAAGGAGGGGCTAATTCACCCCTCCACTTT.

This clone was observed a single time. The CDR3 coding sequence is TGTGCCAGCAGCGAACGGTGGGGGGCAGATACGCAGTATTTT. It codes for CASSERWGADTQYF. The rearrangement joins TRBV5-6 to TRBJ2-3; a weak D match, TRBD2 (6 bases). V gave up 4 bases and J gave up 4 bases, with 13 bases separating them. Looked up from germline, CDR1 is SGHDT and CDR2 is YYEEEE. The CDR3 loop spans 14 amino acids.

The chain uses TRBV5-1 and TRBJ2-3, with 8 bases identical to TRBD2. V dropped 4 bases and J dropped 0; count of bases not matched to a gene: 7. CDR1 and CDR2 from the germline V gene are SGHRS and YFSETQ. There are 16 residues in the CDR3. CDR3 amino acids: CASSPQRELSTDTQYF. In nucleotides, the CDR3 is TGCGCCAGCAGCCCTCAGCGGGAGTTGAGCACAGATACGCAGTATTTT.

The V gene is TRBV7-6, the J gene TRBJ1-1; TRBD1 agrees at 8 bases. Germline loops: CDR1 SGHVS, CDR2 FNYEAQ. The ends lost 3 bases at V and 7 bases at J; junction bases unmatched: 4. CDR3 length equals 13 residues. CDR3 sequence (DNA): TGTGCCAGCAGCTTTGACAGGGGTAGTGAAGCTTTCTTT. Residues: CASSFDRGSEAFF.

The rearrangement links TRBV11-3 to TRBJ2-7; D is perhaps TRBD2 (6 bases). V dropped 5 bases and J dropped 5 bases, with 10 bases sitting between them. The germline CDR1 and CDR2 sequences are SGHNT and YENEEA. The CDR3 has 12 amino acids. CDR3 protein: CASSQTGDEQYF. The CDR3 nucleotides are TGTGCCAGCAGCCAAACGGGGGACGAGCAGTACTTC.